One sample yielded the 30 T cell receptor beta chains listed below, sequenced in a study of blood T cell repertoires in COVID-19. TCRdb's table, derived via immunoSEQ multiplex PCR, lists solely in-frame clones and lacks some. Altogether some 220,000 clones are present, around 81% being singletons, with the ten largest covering roughly 13%. Sequenced input: peripheral blood. The origin of the receptors is a human donor in a cohort sampled during active COVID-19.

This chain connects TRBV25-1 to TRBJ2-1, with D possibly TRBD1 on 6 matching bases. Germline CDR1 reads MGHDK; CDR2 reads SYGVNS. The CDR3 spans 13 residues. Trimming shortened V by 7 bases and J by 5 bases, and 12 bases separated the two germline ends. CDR3 nucleotide sequence: TGTGCCAGCAACCGGGACACCGACAATGAGCAGTTCTTC. Translation: CASNRDTDNEQFF.

The V gene is TRBV6-4, the J gene TRBJ2-3; 15 bases align to TRBD2. This CDR3 has 15 amino acids. Germline values: CDR1 MRHNA, CDR2 SNTAGT. V lost 5 bases and J lost 10; bases outside the gene matches: 7. The CDR3 nucleotides are TGTGCCAGCAGTAGGACTAGCGGGGGGGCCACTCCGCAGTATTTT. Translating it yields CASSRTSGGATPQYF.

This chain joins TRBV29-1 and TRBJ2-1; D remains unclear. The CDR3 sequence is 15 residues long. Germline CDR1 and CDR2: SQVTM and ANQGSEA. V lost 4 bases and J lost 3, with 16 bases in between. CDR3 residues: CSVVPGSEHYNEQFF. In DNA form, the CDR3 reads TGCAGCGTTGTTCCCGGGTCAGAACACTACAATGAGCAGTTCTTC.

The chain has TRBV7-8 and TRBJ1-1; D perhaps matches TRBD1 (5 bases). The V gene lost 4 bases and the J gene lost 7 bases, with 16 bases spanning the gap. There are 14 residues in the CDR3. CDR1 SGHVS and CDR2 FQNEAQ come from the germline V gene. CDR3 loop: CASSSRAGYSEAFF. Here the CDR3 DNA reads TGTGCCAGCAGCTCAAGGGCAGGGTACAGTGAAGCTTTCTTT.

The V and J genes are TRBV7-9 and TRBJ2-5; 7 nucleotides align to TRBD1. The CDR3 is made up of 15 amino acids. Germline V gives CDR1 SEHNR, CDR2 FQNEAQ (reference sequence). V dropped 2 bases and J dropped 0; count of bases not matched to a gene: 3. In DNA form, the CDR3 reads TGTGCCAGCAGCTTATGGGGACAGTACCAAGAGACCCAGTACTTC. It yields the protein CASSLWGQYQETQYF.

The chain has TRBV10-3 and TRBJ1-5; unclear D gene. V lost 3 bases, J lost 6 bases, and 12 bases lay in between. CDR3 length equals 14 residues. CDR1 is ENHRY, CDR2 SYGVKD, per germline. The CDR3 nucleotides read TGTGCCATCAGTGATTACAGAGCACCTCAGCCCCAGCATTTT. Protein sequence: CAISDYRAPQPQHF.

Comments on this clone: Germline and junction disagree at one end, which may indicate a read error. The rearrangement uses TRBV27 and TRBJ2-1; TRBD2 matches 8 bases. This CDR3 is 13 amino acids long. From germline, CDR1 is MNHEY and CDR2 SMNVEV (reference sequence). The CDR3 DNA sequence: TGTGCCAGCAGTTACGGACTAGCAGACGAGCGGTTCTTC. Translation gives CASSYGLADERFF.

This clone appeared a few times. This chain uses TRBV9 with TRBJ2-5; 7 nucleotides agree with TRBD2. With 3 bases clipped from V and 5 bases from J, the junction kept 10 bases outside the gene matches. The CDR3 runs to 15 residues. Germline CDR1 and CDR2: SGDLS and YYNGEE. The CDR3 loop is CASSAGGGIAETQYF. The CDR3 region has the DNA TGTGCCAGCAGCGCAGGCGGGGGAATCGCGGAGACCCAGTACTTC.

This rearrangement joins TRBV12-3 or TRBV12-4 to TRBJ1-2; 8 nucleotides match TRBD1. The CDR3 consists of 12 residues. V was pared by 5 bases and J by 14 bases, with 10 bases of the junction left unmatched. The DNA for the CDR3 is TGTGCCAGCAGTACAGACAGGGGACCGGGAACCTTC. Translated, it gives CASSTDRGPGTF.

J is TRBJ2-2 and V is TRBV6-2 or TRBV6-3; 14 bases match TRBD2. The J segment lost 1 base and the V segment lost 0 bases, leaving 4 bases of the junction unmatched. The CDR3 is made up of 19 amino acids. CDR1 is MNHEY, CDR2 SVGEGT, per germline. CDR3 nucleotide sequence: TGTGCCAGCAGTTACTCGACTAGCGGGGGGGCTCGGAACACCGGGGAGCTGTTTTTT. It codes for CASSYSTSGGARNTGELFF.

The CDR3 reads CASSPTRRNRGRWGYTF. Written as DNA, the CDR3 is TGTGCCAGCAGCCCCACCCGTAGGAACAGGGGGCGGTGGGGCTACACCTTC. The rearrangement joins TRBV7-2 to TRBJ1-2, with 9 bases matching TRBD1. The junction had 18 bases not matched to a gene; V was cut back by 5 bases and J by 8 bases. This CDR3 is 17 amino acids long. Per the germline V gene, CDR1 is SGHTA and CDR2 is FQGNSA.

With respect to this clone: Other DNA sequences of this sample code for an identical CDR3. The chain combines TRBV4-2 with TRBJ1-6, with a weak D call TRBD1 (6 bases). Trimming left V 4 bases short and J 0 bases short, with 10 bases between. Germline assignment: CDR1 LGHNA and CDR2 YNFKEQ. The CDR3 length is 16 residues. The CDR3 region is CASSREGGSYNSPLHF. CDR3 nucleotide sequence: TGTGCCAGCAGCCGGGAAGGGGGCTCCTATAATTCACCCCTCCACTTT.

The chain is built from TRBV28 and TRBJ1-2, with D perhaps matching TRBD1 (5 bases). This CDR3 has 13 amino acids. CDR1 and CDR2 (germline): MDHEN, SYDVKM. V lost 6 bases to trimming and J lost 8 bases, with 16 bases between them. DNA of the CDR3: TGTGCCAGCAGCCTGGGGCCTCTCGAGGGCTACACCTTC. Translation: CASSLGPLEGYTF.

The CDR3 DNA reads TGCAGCGTTGATTGGGGAGATCCGAATGAAAAACTGTTTTTT. It specifies CSVDWGDPNEKLFF. This sequence joins TRBV29-1 and TRBJ1-4; D unresolved. Trimming pared 3 bases from V and 5 bases from J, leaving 13 bases between. Germline CDR1 SQVTM, CDR2 ANQGSEA. The CDR3 is 14 amino acids.

The chain combines TRBV18 with TRBJ2-1, with unresolved D. The length of the CDR3 is 14 residues. CDR1 and CDR2 (germline): KGHSH, LQKENI. Trimming removed 0 bases at V and 3 bases at J, with 6 bases between. CDR3 amino acids: CASSPPSVYNEQFF. The CDR3 nucleotides are TGTGCCAGCTCACCACCGTCGGTCTACAATGAGCAGTTCTTC. Complete variable domain (other parts from reference TRBV18 and TRBJ2-1): NAGVMQNPRHLVRRRGQEARLRCSPMKGHSHVYWYRQLPEEGLKFMVYLQKENIIDESGMPKERFSAEFPKEGPSILRIQQVVRGDSAAYFCASSPPSVYNEQFFGPGTRLTVL.

This chain joins TRBV27 and TRBJ2-2; 12 bases are a match to TRBD2. The germline gives CDR1 MNHEY, CDR2 SMNVEV (reference sequence). The CDR3 consists of 18 residues. The ends lost 2 bases at V and 5 bases at J; junction bases unmatched: 9. The CDR3 protein is CASSLELAGGPGTGELFF. CDR3 coding DNA: TGTGCCAGCAGTTTAGAGCTAGCGGGAGGGCCGGGGACCGGGGAGCTGTTTTTT.

The sample holds one count of this clone. V usage is TRBV15 and J usage is TRBJ2-7, with a possible D match to TRBD2 (5 bases). Trimming cost V 5 bases and J 5 bases, with 10 bases left between them. Germline lookup yields CDR1 LNHNV and CDR2 YYDKDF (reference sequence). The CDR3 contains 12 residues. CDR3 coding DNA: TGTGCCACCAGCGGAGGTCGGGACGAGCAGTACTTC. It translates to CATSGGRDEQYF.

The rearrangement links TRBV27 to TRBJ2-7; the match to TRBD2 covers 9 bases. This CDR3 region has 15 residues. Losses at the gene ends were 4 bases for V and 4 bases for J; bases not matched to a gene: 8. Per germline, CDR1 MNHEY and CDR2 SMNVEV (reference sequence). The CDR3 DNA reads TGTGCCAGCAGTTCTGGCGGGGGGGGCTCGTACGAGCAGTACTTC. Translated: CASSSGGGGSYEQYF.

The CDR3 is CASTVDRSEAFF. In nucleotides, the CDR3 is TGTGCCAGCACCGTGGACAGGTCTGAAGCTTTCTTT. The rearrangement joins TRBV2 to TRBJ1-1, with TRBD1 matching 7 bases. Trimming removed 7 bases from V and 6 bases from J; junction bases left unmatched: 5. Germline CDR1 reads SNHLY; CDR2 reads FYNNEI. This CDR3 spans 12 amino acids. The complete variable domain, with remaining parts taken from reference TRBV2 and TRBJ1-1, reads EPEVTQTPSHQVTQMGQEVILRCVPISNHLYFYWYRQILGQKVEFLVSFYNNEISEKSEIFDDQFSVERPDGSNFTLKIRSTKLEDSAMYFCASTVDRSEAFFGQGTRLTVV.

The V call is TRBV27, the J call TRBJ2-1; 12 nucleotides line up with TRBD2. The V segment lost 4 bases and the J segment 6 bases; nucleotides outside the gene matches: 4. CDR1 and CDR2 (germline): MNHEY, SMNVEV (reference sequence). There are 15 residues in the CDR3. CDR3 coding DNA: TGTGCCAGCAGTTCAGGACTAGCGGGGCGCAATGAGCAGTTCTTC. It is translated as CASSSGLAGRNEQFF.

The chain combines TRBV7-3 with TRBJ1-1; no reliable D call. V was clipped by 0 bases and J by 1 base, with 3 bases between them. The CDR3 spans 13 residues. Germline CDR1 and CDR2: SGHTA and FQGTGA. The CDR3 DNA reads TGTGCCAGCAGCTTAACCCGGAACACTGAAGCTTTCTTT. Translation gives CASSLTRNTEAFF.

This clone showed up just once. This chain uses TRBV6-5 with TRBJ1-4; no firm D call. The V end was cut by 8 bases, the J end by 5 bases, with 18 bases between. CDR1 is MNHEY, CDR2 SVGAGI, per germline. The CDR3 is made up of 15 amino acids. Here the CDR3 DNA reads TGTGCCAGCTCCCCCACCTTGAGAGCGAATGAAAAACTGTTTTTT. This sequence encodes CASSPTLRANEKLFF.

V is TRBV5-4 and J is TRBJ1-3; D uncertain. This CDR3 spans 16 amino acids. Germline V gene lookup returns CDR1 SGHNT and CDR2 YYREEE (reference sequence). V gave up 1 base and J gave up 0 bases, with 11 bases separating them. The CDR3 DNA follows: TGTGCCAGCAGCTTGTTCGGTTCAAGCTCTGGAAACACCATATATTTT. It specifies CASSLFGSSSGNTIYF.

The gene calls are TRBV5-1 and TRBJ1-1; D call uncertain. Trimming took 0 bases from V and 9 from J, leaving 12 bases between them. Germline CDR1 and CDR2: SGHRS and YFSETQ. The CDR3 loop spans 13 amino acids. The CDR3 region has the DNA TGCGCCAGCAGCTTGGAGCGCAGATCACAAGCTTTCTTT. Translating it yields CASSLERRSQAFF.

This clone was counted once. The chain's CDR3 is CASSLGRLAPYNEQFF. The CDR3 bases are TGTGCCAGCAGCTTAGGGCGACTGGCCCCCTACAATGAGCAGTTCTTC. The chain recombines TRBV7-9 with TRBJ2-1; D call uncertain. Deletions cut 1 base from V and 2 bases from J, with 12 bases between. Germline V gene sequence: CDR1 SEHNR, CDR2 FQNEAQ (reference sequence). CDR3 length: 16 amino acids.

The chain couples TRBV28 to TRBJ2-4; no firm D call. CDR1 and CDR2 (germline): MDHEN, SYDVKM. The CDR3 runs to 12 residues. Trimming pared 6 bases from V and 3 bases from J, leaving 6 bases between. CDR3 coding DNA: TGTGCCAGCAGCCCGGGCAAAAACATTCAGTACTTC. It specifies CASSPGKNIQYF.

The rearrangement joins TRBV6-1 to TRBJ1-2, with a tentative D call TRBD1 (5 bases). The germline gives CDR1 MNHNS, CDR2 SASEGT. This CDR3 spans 17 amino acids. Trimming removed 2 bases at V and 2 bases at J, with 18 bases between. The CDR3 DNA follows: TGTGCCAGCAGTGAAAGCGGGAGGGGTTCTAAAAACTATGGCTACACCTTC. This translates into CASSESGRGSKNYGYTF.

A single count supports this clone. Germline and junction disagree at one end, which may indicate a read error. The gene calls are TRBV29-1 and TRBJ1-2; TRBD1 is a possible D gene (5 bases). CDR1 and CDR2 from the germline V gene are SQVTM and ANQGSEA. There are 12 residues in the CDR3. Here the CDR3 DNA reads TGCAGCGTCCGAGCAGGGTACTATGTCTACACCTTC. The encoded protein is CSVRAGYYVYTF.

This chain joins TRBV7-9 and TRBJ1-2; D might be TRBD1 (6 bases). Trimming took off 5 bases at V and 7 bases at J, with 17 bases between the two ends. CDR3 length: 14 residues. Germline V gene lookup returns CDR1 SEHNR and CDR2 FQNEAQ (reference sequence). The CDR3: CASSPNDRFVGYTF. CDR3 sequence (DNA): TGTGCCAGCAGCCCAAATGACAGGTTCGTTGGCTACACCTTC.

The J gene is TRBJ1-4, the V gene TRBV30, with D unclear. Germline values: CDR1 GTSNPN, CDR2 SVGIG (reference sequence). The CDR3 spans 14 residues. Trimming pared 6 bases from V and 5 bases from J, leaving 16 bases between. The CDR3 DNA is TGTGCCTGCACCCGGGATAGCTTAAATGAAAAACTGTTTTTT. This gives the protein CACTRDSLNEKLFF.